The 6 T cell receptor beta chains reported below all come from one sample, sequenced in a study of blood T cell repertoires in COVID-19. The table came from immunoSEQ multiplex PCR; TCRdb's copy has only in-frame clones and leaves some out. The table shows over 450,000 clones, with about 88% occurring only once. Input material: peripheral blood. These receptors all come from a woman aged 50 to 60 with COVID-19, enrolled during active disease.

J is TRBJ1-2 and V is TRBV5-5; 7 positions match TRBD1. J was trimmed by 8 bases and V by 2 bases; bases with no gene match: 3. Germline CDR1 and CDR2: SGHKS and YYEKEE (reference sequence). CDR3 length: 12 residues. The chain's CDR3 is CASSFPDRGYTF. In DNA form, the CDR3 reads TGTGCCAGCAGCTTCCCGGACAGGGGCTACACCTTC. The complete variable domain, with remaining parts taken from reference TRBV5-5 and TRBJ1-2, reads DAGVTQSPTHLIKTRGQQVTLRCSPISGHKSVSWYQQVLGQGPQFIFQYYEKEERGRGNFPDRFSARQFPNYSSELNVNALLLGDSALYLCASSFPDRGYTFGSGTRLTVV.

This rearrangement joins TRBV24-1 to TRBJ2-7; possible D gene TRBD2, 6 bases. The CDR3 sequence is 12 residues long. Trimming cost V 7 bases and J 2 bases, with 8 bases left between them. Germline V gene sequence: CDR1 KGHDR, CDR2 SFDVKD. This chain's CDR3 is CATSPGAYEQYF. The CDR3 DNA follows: TGTGCCACCAGCCCGGGGGCCTACGAGCAGTACTTC.

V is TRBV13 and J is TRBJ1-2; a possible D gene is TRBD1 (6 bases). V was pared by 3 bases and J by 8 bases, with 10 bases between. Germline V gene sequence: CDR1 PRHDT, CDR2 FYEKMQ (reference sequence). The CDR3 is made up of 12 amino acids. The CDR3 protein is CASSFGGAGYTF. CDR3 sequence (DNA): TGTGCCAGCAGCTTTGGGGGCGCGGGCTACACCTTC.

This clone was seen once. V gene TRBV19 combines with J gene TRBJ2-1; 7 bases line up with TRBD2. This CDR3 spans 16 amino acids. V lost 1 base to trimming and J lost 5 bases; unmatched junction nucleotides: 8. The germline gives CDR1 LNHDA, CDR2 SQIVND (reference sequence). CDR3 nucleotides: TGTGCCAGTAGTATAGGGGGGGGGACTACCCACAATGAGCAGTTCTTC. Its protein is CASSIGGGTTHNEQFF.

The CDR3 DNA is TGTGCCAGCAGCTTAGGGGGCCTCACTGAAGCTTTCTTT. Its protein product is CASSLGGLTEAFF. The V and J genes are TRBV5-6 and TRBJ1-1, with 7 bases matching TRBD1. Germline V gene data show CDR1 as SGHDT and CDR2 as YYEEEE. V trimming: 2 bases; J trimming: 4 bases; junction bases outside the gene matches: 2. The CDR3 contains 13 residues.

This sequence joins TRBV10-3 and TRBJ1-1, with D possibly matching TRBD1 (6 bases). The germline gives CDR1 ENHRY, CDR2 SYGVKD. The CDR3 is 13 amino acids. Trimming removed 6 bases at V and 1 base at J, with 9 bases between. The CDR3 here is CAISPGANTEAFF. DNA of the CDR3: TGTGCCATCAGCCCAGGGGCGAACACTGAAGCTTTCTTT.